These 7 T cell receptor delta chains originate from one sample sequenced in a study of gamma-delta T cells after stem cell transplantation. TCRdb reanalyzed the RT-PCR reads using CATT. The sample holds some 13,000 delta-chain clones; about 32% are singletons and the top ten take approximately 3.8%. Source material: gamma-delta T cells. The origin of the receptors is a human donor. It is not recorded whose cells these are; they may come from a transplant donor.

This clone was seen a handful of times. The chain carries TRDV1 and TRDJ1, with 11 nucleotides matching TRDD3. CDR3 length: 18 residues. CDR1 and CDR2 (germline): TSWWSYY, QGS. The V and J ends lost 6 bases and 11 bases, in that order; junction bases with no gene match: 23. In nucleotides, the CDR3 is TGTGCTCTTGGCAAGTTACTGGGGGATAGTGTGGGGAAGGAAGGTCTCATCTTT. This encodes CALGKLLGDSVGKEGLIF.

This clone was picked up a small number of times. The chain links TRDV3 to TRDJ1, with D possibly matching TRDD3 (7 bases). Germline assignment: CDR1 TVYSNPD and CDR2 GDNSRS (reference sequence). V was shortened by 2 bases and J by 2 bases, with 27 bases between the two germline ends. The CDR3 sequence is 18 residues long. This CDR3 is CAFSFRRSGDGGTDKLIF. The CDR3 nucleotides read TGTGCCTTTTCCTTCCGCCGGTCGGGGGATGGAGGAACCGATAAACTCATCTTT. The full variable domain, in which reference TRDV3 and TRDJ1 provide the parts outside the CDR3, is CDKVTQSSPDQTVASGSEVVLLCTYDTVYSNPDLFWYRIRPDYSFQFVFYGDNSRSEGADFTQGRFSVKHILTQKAFHLVISPVRTEDSATYYCAFSFRRSGDGGTDKLIFGKGTRVTVEP.

Of note for this clone: A much larger clone differs by one base, so this may be a read error. The chain combines TRDV2 with TRDJ3; a weak D match, TRDD3 (6 bases). Deletions cut 1 base from V and 0 bases from J, with 12 bases between. Germline V gene data show CDR1 as GEAIGNYY and CDR2 as EKD. The CDR3 extends over 18 amino acids. The CDR3 DNA reads as TGTGCCTGTGACACGTACCGGGGGAGCTCCTGGGACACCCGACAGATGTTTTTC. It encodes CACDTYRGSSWDTRQMFF.

The table lists this clone with a few counts. The chain uses TRDV2 and TRDJ3, with D perhaps matching TRDD3 (6 bases). Looked up from germline, CDR1 is GEAIGNYY and CDR2 is EKD. Deletions cut 1 base from V and 0 bases from J, with 6 bases between. The CDR3 extends over 16 amino acids. CDR3 nucleotide sequence: TGTGCCTGTGACACGGGATACTCCTGGGACACCCGACAGATGTTTTTC. The encoded protein is CACDTGYSWDTRQMFF.

The gene calls are TRDV3 and TRDJ2, with D unclear. Trimming pared 1 base from V and 1 base from J, leaving 19 bases between. Germline V gene data show CDR1 as TVYSNPD and CDR2 as GDNSRS (reference sequence). There are 17 residues in the CDR3. The CDR3 sequence: CAFILHFGSLLTAQLFF. CDR3 DNA: TGTGCCTTTATACTGCACTTTGGGAGTCTTTTGACAGCACAACTCTTCTTT.

This clone was found a few times. J is TRDJ1 and V is TRDV1, with D tentatively TRDD2 or TRDD3 (5 bases each). The germline V gene has CDR1 TSWWSYY and CDR2 QGS. This CDR3 region has 15 residues. Trimming cost V 5 bases and J 10 bases, with 23 bases left between them. The CDR3 nucleotides read TGTGCTCTTGGGCCGCCCCTACTGGCGCACCGGGCACTCATCTTT. It yields the protein CALGPPLLAHRALIF.

This clone was seen a handful of times. The chain uses TRDV2 and TRDJ1; D remains ambiguous. This CDR3 is 12 amino acids long. Trimming removed 2 bases at V and 0 bases at J, with 3 bases between. Germline V CDR1 and CDR2: GEAIGNYY, EKD. DNA for the CDR3: TGTGCCTGTGACATGTACACCGATAAACTCATCTTT. Protein: CACDMYTDKLIF.